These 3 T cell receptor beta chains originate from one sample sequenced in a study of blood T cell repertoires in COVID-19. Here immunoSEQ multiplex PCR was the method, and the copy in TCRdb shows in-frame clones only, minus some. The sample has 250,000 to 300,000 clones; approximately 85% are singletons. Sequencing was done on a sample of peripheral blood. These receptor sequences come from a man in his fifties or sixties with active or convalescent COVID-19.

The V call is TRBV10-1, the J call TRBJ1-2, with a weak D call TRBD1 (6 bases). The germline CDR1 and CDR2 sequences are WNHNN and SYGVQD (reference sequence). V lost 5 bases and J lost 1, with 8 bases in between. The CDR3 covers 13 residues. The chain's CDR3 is CASSPGHNYGYTF. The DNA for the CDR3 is TGCGCCAGCAGTCCGGGACATAACTATGGCTACACCTTC.

The DNA for the CDR3 is TGCGCCAGCAGCCAGGGGACTAGCGGAACCTACGAGCAGTACTTC. Amino acids: CASSQGTSGTYEQYF. This chain links TRBV4-3 with TRBJ2-7; 11 nucleotides agree with TRBD2. Trimming removed 3 bases from V and 2 bases from J; junction bases left unmatched: 3. Looked up from germline, CDR1 is LGHNA and CDR2 is YSLEER. The CDR3 runs 15 residues.

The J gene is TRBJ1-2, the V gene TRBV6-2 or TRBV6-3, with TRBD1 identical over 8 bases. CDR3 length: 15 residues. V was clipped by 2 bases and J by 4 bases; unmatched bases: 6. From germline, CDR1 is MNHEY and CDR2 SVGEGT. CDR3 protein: CASSYRDRNSYGYTF. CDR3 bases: TGTGCCAGCAGTTACCGGGACAGGAACTCCTATGGCTACACCTTC.